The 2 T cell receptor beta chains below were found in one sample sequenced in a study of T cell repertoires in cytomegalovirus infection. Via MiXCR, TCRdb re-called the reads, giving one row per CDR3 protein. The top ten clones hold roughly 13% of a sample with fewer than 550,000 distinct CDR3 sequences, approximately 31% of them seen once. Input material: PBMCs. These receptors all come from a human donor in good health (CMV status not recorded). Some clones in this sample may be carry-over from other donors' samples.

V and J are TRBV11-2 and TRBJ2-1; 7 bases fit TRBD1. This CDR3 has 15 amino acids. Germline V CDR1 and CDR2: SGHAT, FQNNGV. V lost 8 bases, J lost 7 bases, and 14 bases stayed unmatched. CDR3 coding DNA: TGTGCCAGCTCAACAGGGGTAGTCAAAGGTAATGAGCAGTTCTTC. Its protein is CASSTGVVKGNEQFF.

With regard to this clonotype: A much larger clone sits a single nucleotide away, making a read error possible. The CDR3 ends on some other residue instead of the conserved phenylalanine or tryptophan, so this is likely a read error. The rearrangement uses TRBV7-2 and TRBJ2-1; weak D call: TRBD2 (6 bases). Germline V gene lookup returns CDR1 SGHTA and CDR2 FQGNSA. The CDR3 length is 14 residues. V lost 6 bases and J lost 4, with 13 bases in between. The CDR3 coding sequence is TGTGCCAGCAGAACCGGGACTCTTTACAATGAGCAGTTCTTA. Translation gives CASRTGTLYNEQFL.